This T cell receptor beta chain was sequenced in a study of cytomegalovirus exposure and HLA in healthy donors. Study at large: About 200 million T cells yielded around 120 million unique TCR beta sequences in earlier analysis. Broader study findings: It was taken for granted in presence/absence analyses that sequencing depth across donors was roughly uniform.

PCR primers comprised 60 Vbeta and 13 Jbeta primers. The assay was immunoSEQ multiplex PCR, and TCRdb's table has in-frame clones only and misses some. The table lists about 58,000 clones, with approximately 2.1% in the top ten. As concerns this clone: The antigen is unknown.

The sample was PBMCs. The clonotype comes from a woman younger than 35 in good health and CMV-seronegative.

Here the CDR3 DNA reads TGTGCCAGCAGGACAGTTCCCTCTTCCTACGAGCAGTACTTC. Its translation is CASRTVPSSYEQYF. The rearrangement links TRBV6-6 to TRBJ2-7; a weak D match, TRBD1 (5 bases). The V gene lost 6 bases and the J gene lost 1 base, with 13 bases spanning the gap. Germline values: CDR1 MNHNY, CDR2 SVGAGI (reference sequence). This CDR3 has 14 residues.